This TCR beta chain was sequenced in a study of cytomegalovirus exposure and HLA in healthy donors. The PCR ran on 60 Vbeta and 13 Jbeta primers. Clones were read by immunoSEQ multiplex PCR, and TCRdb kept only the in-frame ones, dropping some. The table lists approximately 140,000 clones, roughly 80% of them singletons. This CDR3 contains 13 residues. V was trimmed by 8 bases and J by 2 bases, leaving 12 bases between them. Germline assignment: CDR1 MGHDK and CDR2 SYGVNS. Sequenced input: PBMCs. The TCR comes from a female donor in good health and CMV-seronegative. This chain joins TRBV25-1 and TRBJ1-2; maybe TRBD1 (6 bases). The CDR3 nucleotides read TGTGCCAGCGGAAAGGGGGGGAACTATGGCTACACCTTC. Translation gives CASGKGGNYGYTF.